This T cell receptor beta chain was recovered during a study of shared clonotypes between healthy human individuals. The repertoire was sequenced with immunoSEQ multiplex PCR; TCRdb's copy has only in-frame clones and lacks some. The sample carries some 240,000 clones, 60% to 70% recorded once. V shed 0 bases, J shed 5 bases, and the junction held 11 bases outside the gene matches. CDR3 length: 17 amino acids. In germline, CDR1 is SGDLS, CDR2 YYNGEE. This sequence originates from a man aged 25 to 40 in good health. The genes are TRBV9 and TRBJ2-5; 9 bases are a match to TRBD2. The specimen sequenced was memory CD4+ T cells sorted from blood. The subset: CD45RA-negative fraction. The CDR3 loop is CASSVGGEASGMETQYF. As DNA, the CDR3 is TGTGCCAGCAGCGTAGGGGGTGAGGCTAGCGGGATGGAGACCCAGTACTTC.